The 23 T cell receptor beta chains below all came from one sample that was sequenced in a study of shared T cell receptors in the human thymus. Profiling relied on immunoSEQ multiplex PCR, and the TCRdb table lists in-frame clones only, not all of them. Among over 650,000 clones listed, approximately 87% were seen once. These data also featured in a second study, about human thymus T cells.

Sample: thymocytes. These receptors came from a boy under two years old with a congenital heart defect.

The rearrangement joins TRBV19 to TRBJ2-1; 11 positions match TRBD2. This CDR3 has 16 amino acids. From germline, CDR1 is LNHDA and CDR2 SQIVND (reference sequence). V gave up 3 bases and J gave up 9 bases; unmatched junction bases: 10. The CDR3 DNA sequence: TGTGCCAGTAGTATCCCACCTAGCGGGAGGTTGGGTGAGCAGTTCTTC. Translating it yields CASSIPPSGRLGEQFF.

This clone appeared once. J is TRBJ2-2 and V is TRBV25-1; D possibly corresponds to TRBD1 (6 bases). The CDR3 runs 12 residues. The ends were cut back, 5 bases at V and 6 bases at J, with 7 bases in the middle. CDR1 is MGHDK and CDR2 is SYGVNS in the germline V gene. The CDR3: CASSPGAGELFF. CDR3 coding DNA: TGTGCCAGCAGTCCAGGGGCCGGGGAGCTGTTTTTT. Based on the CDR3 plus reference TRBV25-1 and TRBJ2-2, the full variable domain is EADIYQTPRYLVIGTGKKITLECSQTMGHDKMYWYQQDPGMELHLIHYSYGVNSTEKGDLSSESTVSRIRTEHFPLTLESARPSHTSQYLCASSPGAGELFFGEGSRLTVL.

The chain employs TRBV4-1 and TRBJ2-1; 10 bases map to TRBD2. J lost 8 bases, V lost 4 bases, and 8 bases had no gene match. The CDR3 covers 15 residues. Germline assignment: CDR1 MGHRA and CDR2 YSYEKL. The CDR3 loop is CASSPLAGDIDEQFF. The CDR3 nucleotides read TGCGCCAGCAGCCCCCTAGCGGGAGATATCGATGAGCAGTTCTTC.

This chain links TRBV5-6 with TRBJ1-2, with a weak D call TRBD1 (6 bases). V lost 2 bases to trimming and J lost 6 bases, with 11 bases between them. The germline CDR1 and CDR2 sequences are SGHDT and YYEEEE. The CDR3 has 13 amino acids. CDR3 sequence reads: CASSFWTENGYTF. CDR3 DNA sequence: TGTGCCAGCAGCTTCTGGACAGAGAATGGCTACACCTTC.

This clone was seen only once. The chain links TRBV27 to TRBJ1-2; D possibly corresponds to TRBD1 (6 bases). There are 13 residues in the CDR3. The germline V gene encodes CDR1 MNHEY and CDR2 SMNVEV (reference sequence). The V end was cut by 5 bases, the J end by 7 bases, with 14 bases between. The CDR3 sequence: CASSGGGSGGYTF. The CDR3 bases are TGTGCCAGCAGTGGGGGCGGGTCCGGTGGCTACACCTTC.

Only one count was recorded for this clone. The DNA for the CDR3 is TGCGCCAGCAGCCAAGATTGGGGGTTAGCGGGAGGCGATAATGCAGATACGCAGTATTTT. Its protein is CASSQDWGLAGGDNADTQYF. The chain carries TRBV4-3 and TRBJ2-3; 10 nucleotides line up with TRBD2. The V gene end was trimmed by 0 bases and the J gene end by 4 bases; junction bases not matched to a gene: 16. The CDR3 totals 20 residues. CDR1 and CDR2 from the germline V gene are LGHNA and YSLEER.

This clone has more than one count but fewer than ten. CDR3 sequence reads: CASRTSGTSGELFF. The CDR3 bases are TGTGCCAGTAGGACTAGCGGGACCAGCGGGGAGCTGTTTTTT. The genes are TRBV19 and TRBJ2-2, with 11 nucleotides matching TRBD2. Trimming took 6 bases from V and 7 from J; bases not matched to a gene: 4. CDR3 length: 14 amino acids. Germline V gives CDR1 LNHDA, CDR2 SQIVND (reference sequence).

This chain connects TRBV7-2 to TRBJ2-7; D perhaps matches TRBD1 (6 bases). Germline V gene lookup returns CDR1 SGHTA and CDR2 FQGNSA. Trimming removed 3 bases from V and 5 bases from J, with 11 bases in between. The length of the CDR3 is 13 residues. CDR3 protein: CASSFNQGHEQYF. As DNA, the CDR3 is TGTGCCAGCAGCTTTAATCAGGGGCACGAGCAGTACTTC. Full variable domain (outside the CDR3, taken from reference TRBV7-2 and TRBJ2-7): GAGVSQSPSNKVTEKGKDVELRCDPISGHTALYWYRQSLGQGLEFLIYFQGNSAPDKSGLPSDRFSAERTGGSVSTLTIQRTQQEDSAVYLCASSFNQGHEQYFGPGTRLTVT.

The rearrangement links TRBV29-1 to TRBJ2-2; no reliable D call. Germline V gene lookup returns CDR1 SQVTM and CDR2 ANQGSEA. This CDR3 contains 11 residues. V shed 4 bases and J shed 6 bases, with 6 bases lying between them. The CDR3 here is CSVGAPGELFF. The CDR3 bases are TGCAGCGTTGGGGCCCCCGGGGAGCTGTTTTTT.

CDR3 loop: CASSTGNTEAFF. The DNA of the CDR3 is TGTGCCAGTAGTACAGGGAACACTGAAGCTTTCTTT. V gene TRBV19 combines with J gene TRBJ1-1; D ambiguous. The CDR3 has 12 amino acids. The V and J ends lost 4 bases and 1 base respectively, with 4 bases between them. CDR1 LNHDA and CDR2 SQIVND come from the germline V gene (reference sequence). Supplemented by reference TRBV19 and TRBJ1-1, the full variable domain reads DGGITQSPKYLFRKEGQNVTLSCEQNLNHDAMYWYRQDPGQGLRLIYYSQIVNDFQKGDIAEGYSVSREKKESFPLTVTSAQKNPTAFYLCASSTGNTEAFFGQGTRLTVV.

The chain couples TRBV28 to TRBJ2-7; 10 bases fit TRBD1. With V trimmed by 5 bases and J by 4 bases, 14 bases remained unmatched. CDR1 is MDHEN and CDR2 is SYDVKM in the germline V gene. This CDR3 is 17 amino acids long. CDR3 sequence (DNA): TGTGCCAGCAGTACAAAGATACCGGGACAGGGGCGATACGAGCAGTACTTC. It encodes CASSTKIPGQGRYEQYF.

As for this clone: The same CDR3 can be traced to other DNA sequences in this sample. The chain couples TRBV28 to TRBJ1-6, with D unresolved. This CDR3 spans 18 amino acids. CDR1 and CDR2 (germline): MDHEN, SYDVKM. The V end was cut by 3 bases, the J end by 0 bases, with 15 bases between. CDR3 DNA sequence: TGTGCCAGCAGTTTGTGGGGAAGAGGGAGCTCCTATAATTCACCCCTCCACTTT. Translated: CASSLWGRGSSYNSPLHF.

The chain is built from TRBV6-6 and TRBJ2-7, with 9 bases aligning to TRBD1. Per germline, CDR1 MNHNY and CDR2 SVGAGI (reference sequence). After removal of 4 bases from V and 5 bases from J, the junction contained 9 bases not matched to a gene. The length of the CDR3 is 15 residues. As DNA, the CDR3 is TGTGCCAGCAGTTCAAAGGGGACAGGGACCCACGAGCAGTACTTC. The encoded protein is CASSSKGTGTHEQYF.

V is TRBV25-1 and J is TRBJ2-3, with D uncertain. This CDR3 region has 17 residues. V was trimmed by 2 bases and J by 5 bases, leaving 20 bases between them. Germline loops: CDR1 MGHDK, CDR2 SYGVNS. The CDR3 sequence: CASSERRGLSLRDTQYF. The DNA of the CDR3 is TGTGCCAGCAGTGAACGTCGTGGCTTGTCCCTCAGAGATACGCAGTATTTT. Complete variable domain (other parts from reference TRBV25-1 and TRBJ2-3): EADIYQTPRYLVIGTGKKITLECSQTMGHDKMYWYQQDPGMELHLIHYSYGVNSTEKGDLSSESTVSRIRTEHFPLTLESARPSHTSQYLCASSERRGLSLRDTQYFGPGTRLTVL.

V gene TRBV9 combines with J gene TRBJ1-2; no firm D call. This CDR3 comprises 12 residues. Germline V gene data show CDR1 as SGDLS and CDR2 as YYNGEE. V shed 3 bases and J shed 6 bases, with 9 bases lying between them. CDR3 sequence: CASSAKIDGYTF. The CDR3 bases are TGTGCCAGCAGCGCCAAAATTGATGGCTACACCTTC.

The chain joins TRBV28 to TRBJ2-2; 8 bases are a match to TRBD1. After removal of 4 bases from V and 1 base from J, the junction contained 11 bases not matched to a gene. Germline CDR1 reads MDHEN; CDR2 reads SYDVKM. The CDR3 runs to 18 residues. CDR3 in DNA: TGTGCCAGCAGTTCGACCGCCAACAGGGGGGTGAACACCGGGGAGCTGTTTTTT. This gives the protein CASSSTANRGVNTGELFF. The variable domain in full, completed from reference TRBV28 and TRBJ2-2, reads DVKVTQSSRYLVKRTGEKVFLECVQDMDHENMFWYRQDPGLGLRLIYFSYDVKMKEKGDIPEGYSVSREKKERFSLILESASTNQTSMYLCASSSTANRGVNTGELFFGEGSRLTVL.

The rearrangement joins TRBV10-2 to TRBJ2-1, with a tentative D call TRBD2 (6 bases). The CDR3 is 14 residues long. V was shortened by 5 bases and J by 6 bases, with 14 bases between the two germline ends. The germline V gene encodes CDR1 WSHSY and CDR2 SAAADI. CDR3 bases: TGCGCCAGCAGTCCGGACTACCCGAGCAATGAGCAGTTCTTC. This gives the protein CASSPDYPSNEQFF.

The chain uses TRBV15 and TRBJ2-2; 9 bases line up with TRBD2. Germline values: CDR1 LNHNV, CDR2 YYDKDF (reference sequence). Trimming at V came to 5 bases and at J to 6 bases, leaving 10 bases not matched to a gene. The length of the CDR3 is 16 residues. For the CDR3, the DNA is TGTGCCACCAGCCAAATCTCGGGACTAGCATCCGGGGAGCTGTTTTTT. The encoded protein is CATSQISGLASGELFF.

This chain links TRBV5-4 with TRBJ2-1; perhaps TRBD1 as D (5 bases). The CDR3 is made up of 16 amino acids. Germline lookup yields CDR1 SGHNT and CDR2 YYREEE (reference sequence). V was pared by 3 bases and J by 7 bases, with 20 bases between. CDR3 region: CASSSSPGKKRNEQFF. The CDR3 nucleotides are TGTGCCAGCAGCTCTTCTCCAGGGAAAAAGAGAAATGAGCAGTTCTTC.

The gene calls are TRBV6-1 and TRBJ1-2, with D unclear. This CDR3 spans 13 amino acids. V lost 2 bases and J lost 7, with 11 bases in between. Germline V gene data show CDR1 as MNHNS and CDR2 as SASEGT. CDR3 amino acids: CASSEKGRSGYTF. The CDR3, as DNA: TGTGCCAGCAGTGAAAAAGGGAGGTCTGGCTACACCTTC.

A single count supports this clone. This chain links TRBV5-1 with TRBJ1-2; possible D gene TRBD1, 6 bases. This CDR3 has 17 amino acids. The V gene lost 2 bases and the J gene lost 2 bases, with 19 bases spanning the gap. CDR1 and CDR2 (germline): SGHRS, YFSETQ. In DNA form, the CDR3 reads TGCGCCAGCAGCTTCCGTTTGGACAGCGAAGAAAACTATGGCTACACCTTC. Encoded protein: CASSFRLDSEENYGYTF.

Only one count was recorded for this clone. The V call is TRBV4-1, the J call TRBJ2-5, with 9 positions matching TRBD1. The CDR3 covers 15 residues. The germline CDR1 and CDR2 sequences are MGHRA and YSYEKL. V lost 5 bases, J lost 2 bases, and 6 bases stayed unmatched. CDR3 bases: TGCGCCAGCAGCGGGAGGGACAGGGAACAAGAGACCCAGTACTTC. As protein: CASSGRDREQETQYF.

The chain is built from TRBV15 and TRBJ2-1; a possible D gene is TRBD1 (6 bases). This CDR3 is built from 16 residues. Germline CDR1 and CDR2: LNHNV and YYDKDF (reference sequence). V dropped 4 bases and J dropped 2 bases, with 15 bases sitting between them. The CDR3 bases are TGTGCCACCAGCACCATGGAGGCAGGGGCCTACAATGAGCAGTTCTTC. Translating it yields CATSTMEAGAYNEQFF.